This T cell receptor (beta chain) appears in the sequencing data of a study of cytomegalovirus exposure and HLA in healthy donors. CDR3 length: 14 residues. The V and J ends lost 7 bases and 3 bases respectively, with 12 bases between them. In germline, CDR1 is MNHEY, CDR2 SVGAGI. Primers for the PCR totalled 60 Vbeta and 13 Jbeta. Assay used: immunoSEQ multiplex PCR; TCRdb lists only in-frame clones, some missing. Among about 190,000 clones listed, over 80% were seen once. This receptor was identified in a man in his forties in good health and CMV-seropositive. Sequenced material: PBMCs. The chain combines TRBV6-5 with TRBJ1-4, with a tentative D call TRBD1 (5 bases). The CDR3 sequence is CASKQGAANEKLFF. The CDR3 nucleotides read TGTGCCAGCAAACAAGGGGCGGCTAATGAAAAACTGTTTTTT.